This TCR beta chain was sequenced for a study of blood T cell repertoires in COVID-19. On the study more broadly: Some COVID-19 samples were acute and others convalescent; all came from the United States, Italy and Spain. The analysed material was cDNA or gDNA that came from T cells, B-cell-depleted T cells, or PBMCs.

This clone was detected ten times or more. The authors' processing: Amplification of reference gene primers was used by the study to estimate nucleated cell counts. The repertoire was sequenced with immunoSEQ multiplex PCR; TCRdb's copy has only in-frame clones and lacks some. V and J calls and clone size follow that table, whereas D and trimming were derived from the DNA. This sample has a few hundred thousand clones, with 75% to 90% found just once. The CDR3 is 15 amino acids. Germline CDR1 reads MNHEY; CDR2 reads SVGAGI. V was clipped by 6 bases and J by 3 bases; unmatched bases: 7. The receptor comes from a human donor in a cohort sampled during active COVID-19. Sequencing was performed on peripheral blood. This chain connects TRBV6-5 to TRBJ1-4, with 7 bases identical to TRBD1. CDR3 bases: TGTGCCAGCAGAGGAACAGGGGCAGCTAATGAAAAACTGTTTTTT. Translating gives CASRGTGAANEKLFF.